The rows below give T cell receptor beta chains drawn from one sample of a study of shared clonotypes between healthy human individuals. The assay was immunoSEQ multiplex PCR, and TCRdb's table has in-frame clones only and misses some. The sample holds a few million clones, more than 80% seen once. The sequenced sample was naive CD4+ T cells sorted from blood. The receptor source for this set is a man between 18 and 29 years old in good health. Each CDR3 is given with its conserved first and last residue. The D gene is left open where the match is weak. Rows may omit the clone size; those that give it use once, few, many or a size class.

cdr3_nt: TGTGCCAGTAGTACCGTAAGCGGGAGCCGGGATGAGCAGTTCTTC
cdr3_aa: CASSTVSGSRDEQFF
clone_size: .
d_call: TRBD2
j_call: TRBJ2-1
v_call: TRBV19

cdr3_nt: TGCGCCAGCAGCCCTCGGCACAGGGAGCAAGGGACCGGGGAGCTGTTTTTT
cdr3_aa: CASSPRHREQGTGELFF
clone_size: once
d_call: .
j_call: TRBJ2-2
v_call: TRBV5-1

cdr3_nt: TGTGCCAGCAGCCAAGAACTGGGGAGGTATGGCTACACCTTC
cdr3_aa: CASSQELGRYGYTF
clone_size: .
d_call: .
j_call: TRBJ1-2
v_call: TRBV28

cdr3_nt: TGCGCCAGCAGCTTGGGAGACAGAAACAATGAGCAGTTCTTC
cdr3_aa: CASSLGDRNNEQFF
clone_size: .
d_call: .
j_call: TRBJ2-1
v_call: TRBV5-1

cdr3_nt: TGTGCCACCTCGGGACAGGGGCAGGTGGATGCTTTCTTT
cdr3_aa: CATSGQGQVDAFF
clone_size: .
d_call: TRBD1
j_call: TRBJ1-1
v_call: TRBV19

cdr3_nt: TGTGCCAGCAGCTTGTCTTCGGGCAGCCCAACACCCCTCCACTTT
cdr3_aa: CASSLSSGSPTPLHF
clone_size: .
d_call: .
j_call: TRBJ1-6
v_call: TRBV5-5

cdr3_nt: TGTGCCAGCAGCTTGGCCTCAAGGGTGGGAAAAGAGACCCAGTACTTC
cdr3_aa: CASSLASRVGKETQYF
clone_size: .
d_call: .
j_call: TRBJ2-5
v_call: TRBV5-6

cdr3_nt: TGTGCCAGCAGCTATGGGACAGCGGGTGAGCAGTTCTTC
cdr3_aa: CASSYGTAGEQFF
clone_size: .
d_call: .
j_call: TRBJ2-1
v_call: TRBV11-2

cdr3_nt: TGTGCCAGCAGCCCCCCCTCTCGGGGGGCGGTTGGCTACACCTTC
cdr3_aa: CASSPPSRGAVGYTF
clone_size: .
d_call: .
j_call: TRBJ1-2
v_call: TRBV7-9

cdr3_nt: TGCAGCGTTGCCATGGGTGGCCACGAGCAGTACTTC
cdr3_aa: CSVAMGGHEQYF
clone_size: .
d_call: .
j_call: TRBJ2-7
v_call: TRBV29-1

cdr3_nt: TGTGCCAGCTCACTGCTGTGGACCGAATACGAGCAGTACTTC
cdr3_aa: CASSLLWTEYEQYF
clone_size: .
d_call: .
j_call: TRBJ2-7
v_call: TRBV18

cdr3_nt: TGTGCCAGCAGCCTGGTCGGCACAGATACGCAGTATTTT
cdr3_aa: CASSLVGTDTQYF
clone_size: .
d_call: .
j_call: TRBJ2-3
v_call: TRBV5-4

cdr3_nt: TGTGCCTGGCGAGTGAGCTCCTACAATGAGCAGTTCTTC
cdr3_aa: CAWRVSSYNEQFF
clone_size: once
d_call: .
j_call: TRBJ2-1
v_call: TRBV30

cdr3_nt: TGCGCCAGCAGCTTACCCGACAGCTACGAGCAGTACTTC
cdr3_aa: CASSLPDSYEQYF
clone_size: .
d_call: .
j_call: TRBJ2-7
v_call: TRBV5-1

cdr3_nt: TGCGCCAGCAGTGATGGCATCTCAGACCGGAGGAGGGTAACCCTCCACTTT
cdr3_aa: CASSDGISDRRRVTLHF
clone_size: .
d_call: .
j_call: TRBJ1-6
v_call: TRBV5-1

cdr3_nt: TGCGCCAGCAGCTCGGGACAGCTTTCAACTAATGAAAAACTGTTTTTT
cdr3_aa: CASSSGQLSTNEKLFF
clone_size: .
d_call: TRBD1
j_call: TRBJ1-4
v_call: TRBV5-1

cdr3_nt: TGTGCCAGCAGCTTGGAGGCAGGGGGCCGGGGCTACACCTTC
cdr3_aa: CASSLEAGGRGYTF
clone_size: .
d_call: TRBD1
j_call: TRBJ1-2
v_call: TRBV5-6

cdr3_nt: TGTGCCAGCAGACATCCCAACCTCGGACTAGCAATAGATTTT
cdr3_aa: CASRHPNLGLAIDF
clone_size: once
d_call: TRBD2
j_call: TRBJ2-3
v_call: TRBV5-6

cdr3_nt: TGTGCCAGCAGTTACTCGTACGACAGTGCCTACGAGCAGTACTTC
cdr3_aa: CASSYSYDSAYEQYF
clone_size: .
d_call: .
j_call: TRBJ2-7
v_call: TRBV6-5

cdr3_nt: TGTGCCTGGAGTGAGAGACAGAGGGATGGCTACACCTTC
cdr3_aa: CAWSERQRDGYTF
clone_size: once
d_call: .
j_call: TRBJ1-2
v_call: TRBV30

cdr3_nt: TGTGCCTGGAGTCTTAGATCCTACGAGCAGTACTTC
cdr3_aa: CAWSLRSYEQYF
clone_size: .
d_call: .
j_call: TRBJ2-7
v_call: TRBV30

cdr3_nt: TGTGCCATCAGTGAGAGGGAGGGGAACGAGCAGTACTTC
cdr3_aa: CAISEREGNEQYF
clone_size: .
d_call: TRBD2
j_call: TRBJ2-7
v_call: TRBV10-3

cdr3_nt: TGTGCCAGCAGCGTAGGTGGGTTTAGCACAGATACGCAGTATTTT
cdr3_aa: CASSVGGFSTDTQYF
clone_size: .
d_call: .
j_call: TRBJ2-3
v_call: TRBV9

cdr3_nt: TGTGCCAGCAGCGTAGGGGACGCCCACAATGAGCAGTTCTTC
cdr3_aa: CASSVGDAHNEQFF
clone_size: few
d_call: .
j_call: TRBJ2-1
v_call: TRBV9

cdr3_nt: TGTGCCAGCAGCTCAAGACTAGCTCCCCGTGTTTCCTACGAGCAGTACTTC
cdr3_aa: CASSSRLAPRVSYEQYF
clone_size: .
d_call: TRBD2
j_call: TRBJ2-7
v_call: TRBV5-5

cdr3_nt: TGCGCCAGCAGCCAAAGGACAGACGAGCCTTACTATGGCTACACCTTC
cdr3_aa: CASSQRTDEPYYGYTF
clone_size: .
d_call: .
j_call: TRBJ1-2
v_call: TRBV4-3

cdr3_nt: TGTGCCAGCAGTTACTCAAGGGGTCCCGGAAACACCATATATTTT
cdr3_aa: CASSYSRGPGNTIYF
clone_size: .
d_call: .
j_call: TRBJ1-3
v_call: TRBV6-5

cdr3_nt: TGTGCCAGCAGTCCCAACCCACCGACACGTACCTACGAGCAGTACTTC
cdr3_aa: CASSPNPPTRTYEQYF
clone_size: once
d_call: .
j_call: TRBJ2-7
v_call: TRBV28

cdr3_nt: TGTGCCAGTCAACAGGGGGCAAGCTCACCCCTCCACTTT
cdr3_aa: CASQQGASSPLHF
clone_size: .
d_call: TRBD1
j_call: TRBJ1-6
v_call: TRBV6-5

cdr3_nt: TGCGCCAGCAGCGGAGGACCGGTGATCGCTGGTGGGGCCAACGTCCTGACTTTC
cdr3_aa: CASSGGPVIAGGANVLTF
clone_size: .
d_call: .
j_call: TRBJ2-6
v_call: TRBV5-1

cdr3_nt: TGTGCCAGCAGCCCGAGGGACTACACAGATACGCAGTATTTT
cdr3_aa: CASSPRDYTDTQYF
clone_size: .
d_call: TRBD2
j_call: TRBJ2-3
v_call: TRBV7-3

cdr3_nt: TGTGCAAGTCGTTCCGGGACAGGGAGGTGCTCTGGGGCCAACGTCCTGACTTTC
cdr3_aa: CASRSGTGRCSGANVLTF
clone_size: .
d_call: .
j_call: TRBJ2-6
v_call: TRBV12-2

cdr3_nt: TGCGCCAGCAGCCAAGAGGGCAGGGGAGGTGGCTACACCTTC
cdr3_aa: CASSQEGRGGGYTF
clone_size: .
d_call: .
j_call: TRBJ1-2
v_call: TRBV4-1

cdr3_nt: TGTGCCATCAGTGGTAATGTGGACGAGCAGTACTTC
cdr3_aa: CAISGNVDEQYF
clone_size: .
d_call: .
j_call: TRBJ2-7
v_call: TRBV10-3

cdr3_nt: TGTGCCAGCAGCGACGGGACAGGCCGGAAGCCCCAGCATTTT
cdr3_aa: CASSDGTGRKPQHF
clone_size: .
d_call: TRBD1
j_call: TRBJ1-5
v_call: TRBV9

cdr3_nt: TGCGCCAGCAGCTTTTTGTACGAGCAGTACTTC
cdr3_aa: CASSFLYEQYF
clone_size: .
d_call: .
j_call: TRBJ2-7
v_call: TRBV5-1

cdr3_nt: TGCAGCGTTGAGGGCGGATATGGCTACACCTTC
cdr3_aa: CSVEGGYGYTF
clone_size: .
d_call: .
j_call: TRBJ1-2
v_call: TRBV29-1

cdr3_nt: TGTGCCAGCAGCTTACTACTAGCGGGGAAGACAGGGCCCCCAGATACGCAGTATTTT
cdr3_aa: CASSLLLAGKTGPPDTQYF
clone_size: .
d_call: TRBD2
j_call: TRBJ2-3
v_call: TRBV11-2

cdr3_nt: TGTGCCAGCAGTTCCGAGGGACAAACCTCCCAGCATTTT
cdr3_aa: CASSSEGQTSQHF
clone_size: .
d_call: .
j_call: TRBJ1-5
v_call: TRBV6-5

cdr3_nt: TGTGCCAGCAGCTTCGGTCCATCCAACACTGAAGCTTTCTTT
cdr3_aa: CASSFGPSNTEAFF
clone_size: .
d_call: .
j_call: TRBJ1-1
v_call: TRBV7-3

cdr3_nt: TGTGCCAGCGCTAGGTGGGACGGGGAGCTGTTTTTT
cdr3_aa: CASARWDGELFF
clone_size: few
d_call: .
j_call: TRBJ2-2
v_call: TRBV6-1

cdr3_nt: TGTGCCAGCAGCGCCCGCGAGGGCACCCCCTTCGAACGGGCTAGGAATCAGCCCCAGCATTTT
cdr3_aa: CASSAREGTPFERARNQPQHF
clone_size: once
d_call: .
j_call: TRBJ1-5
v_call: TRBV21-1

cdr3_nt: TGCGCCAGCAGTGAGGGAGGGTCCACAGATACGCAGTATTTT
cdr3_aa: CASSEGGSTDTQYF
clone_size: .
d_call: .
j_call: TRBJ2-3
v_call: TRBV10-1

cdr3_nt: TGCGCCAGTTCCAAAGGTACAGCGGCCTCCCCAGATACGCAGTATTTT
cdr3_aa: CASSKGTAASPDTQYF
clone_size: .
d_call: .
j_call: TRBJ2-3
v_call: TRBV10-1

cdr3_nt: TGTGCCAGCTCCCCTGGACAGATCGATCAGCCCCAGCATTTT
cdr3_aa: CASSPGQIDQPQHF
clone_size: .
d_call: .
j_call: TRBJ1-5
v_call: TRBV18

cdr3_nt: TGTGCCAGCAGTCCGGGGACGGCGAGAAACACTGAAGCTTTCTTT
cdr3_aa: CASSPGTARNTEAFF
clone_size: .
d_call: .
j_call: TRBJ1-1
v_call: TRBV27

cdr3_nt: TGTGCCAGCAGCCGGGACAGGGGGCGGGCTTTCTTT
cdr3_aa: CASSRDRGRAFF
clone_size: .
d_call: TRBD1
j_call: TRBJ1-1
v_call: TRBV7-2

cdr3_nt: TGTGCCAGCAGCTTAGTCCCGGCGGGAGCGTCATACGAGCAGTACTTC
cdr3_aa: CASSLVPAGASYEQYF
clone_size: .
d_call: TRBD2
j_call: TRBJ2-7
v_call: TRBV7-9

cdr3_nt: TGTGCCAGCAGTTCAGGGCAGGTCTTAGATACGCAGTATTTT
cdr3_aa: CASSSGQVLDTQYF
clone_size: .
d_call: .
j_call: TRBJ2-3
v_call: TRBV6-1

cdr3_nt: TGCGCCAGCAGCCCTCTAGCCACCGGGGAGCTGTTTTTT
cdr3_aa: CASSPLATGELFF
clone_size: .
d_call: .
j_call: TRBJ2-2
v_call: TRBV5-1